A single sample is the source of the 22 T cell receptor beta chains below, sequenced in a study of lymphopenia after photon versus proton radiotherapy. Here immunoSEQ multiplex PCR was the method, and the copy in TCRdb shows in-frame clones only, minus some. The table shows tens of thousands of clones, with approximately 91% occurring only once. The sample was peripheral blood, taken from a patient treated with photon-based radiotherapy. All receptors derive from a woman aged 70-85 years with pancreatic cancer.

The chain is built from TRBV5-1 and TRBJ2-5; D is possibly TRBD1 (5 bases). The CDR3 is 13 residues long. Looked up from germline, CDR1 is SGHRS and CDR2 is YFSETQ. V was trimmed by 5 bases and J by 2 bases, leaving 10 bases between them. The CDR3 region is CASRPDIQETQYF. The CDR3 coding sequence is TGCGCCAGCAGGCCGGACATACAAGAGACCCAGTACTTC.

The chain employs TRBV7-9 and TRBJ1-5, with TRBD1 as a possible D gene (5 bases). This CDR3 is built from 15 residues. Germline V gives CDR1 SEHNR, CDR2 FQNEAQ (reference sequence). V lost 1 base and J 3 bases, leaving 10 bases between the germline ends. CDR3 sequence reads: CASSLGGGNNQPQHF. The CDR3 region has the DNA TGTGCCAGCAGCTTAGGGGGCGGAAACAATCAGCCCCAGCATTTT.

This chain uses TRBV2 with TRBJ1-5; D gene unclear. Trimming stripped 1 base from V and 0 bases from J, with 7 bases between. The CDR3 length is 15 residues. The germline gives CDR1 SNHLY, CDR2 FYNNEI. The CDR3 sequence: CASSEGQDSNQPQHF. Here the CDR3 DNA reads TGTGCCAGCAGTGAAGGGCAGGATAGCAATCAGCCCCAGCATTTT.

The CDR3 nucleotides are TGTGCCAGTTCAAGCCGGGACACCGCGTCCTACGAGCAGTACTTC. It encodes CASSSRDTASYEQYF. The V call is TRBV7-8, the J call TRBJ2-7, with D possibly TRBD1 on 6 matching bases. Trimming left V 9 bases short and J 1 base short, with 19 bases between. This CDR3 has 15 residues. The germline gives CDR1 SGHVS, CDR2 FQNEAQ.

The chain links TRBV11-2 to TRBJ2-7; no clear D gene. The CDR3 runs 17 residues. With 2 bases removed from V and 0 bases from J, the gap between germline ends came to 17 bases. From germline, CDR1 is SGHAT and CDR2 FQNNGV. The CDR3 reads CASSLKYLGPFSYEQYF. The CDR3 DNA reads TGTGCCAGCAGCTTAAAGTATCTGGGCCCCTTCTCCTACGAGCAGTACTTC.

V gene TRBV9 combines with J gene TRBJ1-1, with D unclear. In germline, CDR1 is SGDLS, CDR2 YYNGEE. This CDR3 contains 14 residues. V was cut by 0 bases and J by 0 bases, with 6 bases left in between. CDR3 coding DNA: TGTGCCAGCAGCGTAGACATAGTGAACACTGAAGCTTTCTTT. Translated, it gives CASSVDIVNTEAFF.

The chain employs TRBV6-5 and TRBJ2-7; no firm D call. Trimming cost V 2 bases and J 9 bases, with 8 bases left between them. This CDR3 is 11 amino acids long. Germline V CDR1 and CDR2: MNHEY, SVGAGI. CDR3 protein: CASSYESWQYF. In nucleotides, the CDR3 is TGTGCCAGCAGTTACGAGTCGTGGCAGTACTTC.

V gene TRBV6-5 combines with J gene TRBJ2-7; 7 nucleotides match TRBD1. This CDR3 contains 12 residues. Looked up from germline, CDR1 is MNHEY and CDR2 is SVGAGI. Losses at the gene ends were 6 bases for V and 4 bases for J; bases not matched to a gene: 3. The CDR3 loop is CASSGDSYEQYF. The CDR3 DNA follows: TGTGCCAGCAGCGGGGACAGTTACGAGCAGTACTTC.

The genes are TRBV19 and TRBJ2-5; D perhaps matches TRBD2 (5 bases). The ends were cut back, 6 bases at V and 1 base at J, with 18 bases in the middle. This CDR3 is built from 16 residues. Germline V gene data show CDR1 as LNHDA and CDR2 as SQIVND (reference sequence). The CDR3 nucleotides read TGTGCCAGTAGCCCCGGTAGTAGCGCCAGCCAAGAGACCCAGTACTTC. Protein product: CASSPGSSASQETQYF.

The chain joins TRBV5-1 to TRBJ2-5; 9 bases fit TRBD1. The CDR3 totals 14 residues. The junction had 5 bases not matched to a gene; V was cut back by 3 bases and J by 5 bases. In germline, CDR1 is SGHRS, CDR2 YFSETQ. The CDR3 loop reads CASSWTGAGETQYF. The CDR3 bases are TGCGCCAGCAGCTGGACAGGGGCGGGTGAGACCCAGTACTTC.

The chain joins TRBV5-4 to TRBJ2-7, with 11 bases lining up with TRBD2. CDR1 and CDR2 (germline): SGHNT, YYREEE (reference sequence). The V and J ends lost 4 bases and 8 bases, in that order; junction bases with no gene match: 14. The CDR3 has 16 residues. The CDR3 DNA sequence: TGTGCCAGCAGCGCAGGACTAGCGGGTGGGGACGGGAAGCAGTACTTC. Translation: CASSAGLAGGDGKQYF. Variable domain in full (rest from reference TRBV5-4 and TRBJ2-7): ETGVTQSPTHLIKTRGQQVTLRCSSQSGHNTVSWYQQALGQGPQFIFQYYREEENGRGNFPPRFSGLQFPNYSSELNVNALELDDSALYLCASSAGLAGGDGKQYFGPGTRLTVT.

This clone was counted a single time. The chain links TRBV5-1 to TRBJ2-5, with D possibly TRBD1 on 5 matching bases. This CDR3 spans 13 amino acids. Trimming stripped 4 bases from V and 2 bases from J, with 9 bases between. Germline loops: CDR1 SGHRS, CDR2 YFSETQ. The CDR3 coding sequence is TGCGCCAGCAGCACCTCAGGGCAAGAGACCCAGTACTTC. Translating gives CASSTSGQETQYF.

The rearrangement joins TRBV5-1 to TRBJ2-3; 10 nucleotides line up with TRBD2. The germline V gene encodes CDR1 SGHRS and CDR2 YFSETQ. This CDR3 spans 15 amino acids. J lost 4 bases, V lost 2 bases, and 4 bases had no gene match. The CDR3 region is CASSLAGGPPDTQYF. DNA of the CDR3: TGCGCCAGCAGCTTAGCGGGAGGGCCCCCAGATACGCAGTATTTT.

This clone has only one observation. This sequence joins TRBV28 and TRBJ1-5, with unresolved D. Between the trimmed V and J ends, which lost 2 bases and 7 bases, there was a span of 9 bases. CDR1 MDHEN and CDR2 SYDVKM come from the germline V gene. The CDR3 spans 13 residues. Here the CDR3 reads CASSLDNVQPQHF. The CDR3 bases are TGTGCCAGCAGTTTAGACAACGTCCAGCCCCAGCATTTT.

The chain carries TRBV21-1 and TRBJ2-4; TRBD1 is taken as the D call from the table, unchecked against the DNA. TRBV21-1 is classified as a pseudogene. The length of the CDR3 is 20 residues. CDR3 DNA sequence: TGTGCCAGCAGCAAAGCAGGGAACAGGGTCGAAATTGAGGCCAAAAACATTCAGTACTTC. Translation: CASSKAGNRVEIEAKNIQYF.

This chain links TRBV7-9 with TRBJ2-7; 9 bases are a match to TRBD1. V trimming: 5 bases; J trimming: 3 bases; junction bases outside the gene matches: 8. Germline V gene sequence: CDR1 SEHNR, CDR2 FQNEAQ (reference sequence). This CDR3 contains 15 residues. DNA for the CDR3: TGTGCCAGCAGCCATTTACAGGGGGCCTACTACGAGCAGTACTTC. Protein: CASSHLQGAYYEQYF.

This chain uses TRBV7-2 with TRBJ2-7; tentatively, D is TRBD2 (5 bases). Trimming left V 1 base short and J 5 bases short, with 12 bases between. CDR3 length: 14 residues. In germline, CDR1 is SGHTA, CDR2 FQGNSA. The CDR3 reads CASSLEWERNEQYF. CDR3 DNA sequence: TGTGCCAGCAGCTTAGAGTGGGAGAGGAACGAGCAGTACTTC.

V usage is TRBV7-2 and J usage is TRBJ2-1; TRBD2 aligns across 7 bases. The junction had 6 bases not matched to a gene; V was cut back by 5 bases and J by 2 bases. The CDR3 runs 15 residues. Germline loops: CDR1 SGHTA, CDR2 FQGNSA. The CDR3 nucleotides read TGTGCCAGCAGCCCGAGCGGGACCCCCTACAATGAGCAGTTCTTC. It is translated as CASSPSGTPYNEQFF.

The chain carries TRBV29-1 and TRBJ2-1; no definite D call. This CDR3 region has 11 residues. Per germline, CDR1 SQVTM and CDR2 ANQGSEA. V was trimmed by 6 bases and J by 4 bases, leaving 7 bases between them. Here the CDR3 reads CSVQAYNEQFF. The DNA for the CDR3 is TGCAGCGTCCAGGCGTACAATGAGCAGTTCTTC.

V gene TRBV4-1 combines with J gene TRBJ1-2; the match to TRBD1 covers 10 bases. The germline CDR1 and CDR2 sequences are MGHRA and YSYEKL. The CDR3 covers 14 residues. The junction had 7 bases not matched to a gene; V was cut back by 4 bases and J by 8 bases. CDR3 sequence reads: CASSRGTGDGGYTF. CDR3 bases: TGCGCCAGCAGCCGAGGGACAGGGGACGGAGGCTACACCTTC.

CDR3 amino acids: CSARDNQPQHF. DNA for the CDR3: TGCAGTGCTAGGGATAATCAGCCCCAGCATTTT. The rearrangement joins TRBV20-1 to TRBJ1-5; D gene unclear. The germline gives CDR1 DFQATT, CDR2 SNEGSKA (reference sequence). The CDR3 length is 11 residues. V dropped 3 bases and J dropped 4 bases, with 4 bases sitting between them.

V gene TRBV5-1 combines with J gene TRBJ1-1; D is uncertain. Deletions cut 4 bases from V and 4 bases from J, with 11 bases between. The germline CDR1 and CDR2 sequences are SGHRS and YFSETQ. This CDR3 has 13 residues. The CDR3 DNA sequence: TGCGCCAGCAGCGAGGGTCCTGGCACTGAAGCTTTCTTT. Translating gives CASSEGPGTEAFF.